This record concerns one TCR beta chain sequence. Its antigen is still unknown. A much bigger clone sits one base away, suggesting this may be a read error. The CDR3 ends on some other residue instead of the conserved phenylalanine or tryptophan, so this is likely a read error. V shed 1 base and J shed 2 bases, with 2 bases lying between them. The CDR3 is made up of 12 amino acids. Germline values: CDR1 SEHNR, CDR2 FQNEAQ (reference sequence). There were TCR beta CDR3 regions amplified from RNA transcripts. When the TCR CDR3 underwent first-round RT-PCR, the HTBI primer set was used. From the multiplex PCR reads, TCRdb called clonotypes with MiXCR, one entry per CDR3 protein. The repertoire consists of 200,000 to 250,000 distinct CDR3 sequences, with around 17% occurring once and the leading ten covering about two fifths. The sample originates from a study of T cells in Graves' hyperthyroidism and ophthalmopathy.

Findings and limits, study-wide: Ophthalmopathy, which appeared later, was predicted by the model a median 6.5 months before onset. Blood also carried most thyroid clonotypes expanded above 0.001.

Uncontrolled infection, other autoimmune disease, pregnancy or lactation excluded patients. The rearrangement links TRBV7-9 to TRBJ1-1, with D unresolved. Sequencing input: blood. The TCR was taken from a man between 40 and 49 years old with Graves' hyperthyroidism. CDR3: CASSLDNTEAFS. CDR3 nucleotide sequence: TGTGCCAGCAGCTTAGATAACACTGAAGCTTTCTCT.